In its sample, the clone carrying this T cell receptor (beta chain) was seen a few times. What it binds is unknown. This entry is derived from a study of blood T cells in healthy people across ages. Study information: There was about one barcoded beta molecule captured by template switching per two T cells.

The extraction recovered at least 6 micrograms of total RNA per sample. Together with a sample-barcoded 5' primer, a J-beta primer mix was included in a second PCR lasting about 6 to 11 cycles. Using its own MiXCR run on the 5' RACE reads, TCRdb lists one record per CDR3 protein. The sample comprises around 1,000,000 distinct CDR3 sequences, roughly 24% of which are singletons, and about 0.72% rests with the top ten. Study results and limitations: Leaving the PBMCs unsorted stopped any conclusive comparison of naive versus antigen-experienced cells.

The CDR3 covers 17 residues. V lost 6 bases and J lost 0; bases outside the gene matches: 6. In germline, CDR1 is ENHRY, CDR2 SYGVKD. The sample also formed part of further work on T cells of mothers and their children. As that report states: Thymic selection shapes TCR recombination output in related pairs, and it does so similarly in unrelated pairs.

The V and J genes are TRBV10-3 and TRBJ2-6; 9 positions agree with TRBD1. Sequencing used blood. The source of this sequence is a girl aged 2 to 9 in good health. The CDR3 loop reads CAISLQGAVSGANVLTF. The CDR3 DNA reads as TGTGCCATCAGCCTACAGGGGGCGGTCTCTGGGGCCAACGTCCTGACTTTC.